This T cell receptor beta chain was identified during a study of cytomegalovirus exposure and HLA in healthy donors. Study-level results: It was reported in a later analysis that an Asian-associated ancestry cluster showed fewer N-insertions than the approximately 670-donor mean.

With V trimmed by 4 bases and J by 0 bases, 2 bases remained unmatched. The CDR3 covers 14 residues. Looked up from germline, CDR1 is SGHRS and CDR2 is YFSETQ. The PCR contained 60 Vbeta and 13 Jbeta primers. In the authors' workflow: A later analysis counted some 87 million unique TCR beta chains, 9.5 million to 12 million shared. This table comes from immunoSEQ multiplex PCR, and its TCRdb copy is limited to in-frame clones, with some not included. That table supplies the V and J calls and clone size; D and trimming were determined from the DNA. The sample records 250,000 to 300,000 clones, 70% to 90% being singletons. Remarks on this clone: The antigen is not known.

The origin of this receptor is a middle-aged woman in good health and CMV-seropositive. This chain links TRBV5-1 with TRBJ1-1; the match to TRBD1 covers 8 bases. Sequenced material: PBMCs. Here the CDR3 reads CASSTGQVNTEAFF. The CDR3 DNA reads TGCGCCAGCAGCACGGGACAGGTGAACACTGAAGCTTTCTTT.